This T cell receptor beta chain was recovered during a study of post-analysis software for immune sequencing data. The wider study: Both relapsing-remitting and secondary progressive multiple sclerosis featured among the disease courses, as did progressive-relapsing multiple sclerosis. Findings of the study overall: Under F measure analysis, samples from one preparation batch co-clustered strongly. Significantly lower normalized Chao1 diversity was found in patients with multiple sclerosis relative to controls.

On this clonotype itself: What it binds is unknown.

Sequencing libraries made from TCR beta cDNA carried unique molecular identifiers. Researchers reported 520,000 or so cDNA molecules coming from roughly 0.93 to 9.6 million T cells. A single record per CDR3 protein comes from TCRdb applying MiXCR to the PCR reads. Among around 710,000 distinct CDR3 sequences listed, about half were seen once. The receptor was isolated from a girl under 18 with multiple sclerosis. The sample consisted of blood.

The CDR3 here is CASSPPIAGPANEQFF. The DNA for the CDR3 is TGTGCCAGCAGTCCTCCTATAGCGGGCCCCGCCAATGAGCAGTTCTTC. J is TRBJ2-1 and V is TRBV6-1; 7 positions agree with TRBD2. The CDR3 consists of 16 residues. Germline CDR1 and CDR2: MNHNS and SASEGT. V lost 5 bases to trimming and J lost 6 bases; unmatched junction nucleotides: 13.